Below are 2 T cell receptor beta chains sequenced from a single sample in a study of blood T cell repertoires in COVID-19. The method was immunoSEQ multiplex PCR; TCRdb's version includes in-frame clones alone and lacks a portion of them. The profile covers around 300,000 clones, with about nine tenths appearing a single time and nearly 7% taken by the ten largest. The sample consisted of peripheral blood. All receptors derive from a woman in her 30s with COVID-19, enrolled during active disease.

CDR3 sequence (DNA): TGTGCCAGCAGCAGGGTTGAAGCTTTCTTT. It encodes CASSRVEAFF. The chain joins TRBV2 to TRBJ1-1; D possibly corresponds to TRBD1 (5 bases). The CDR3 consists of 10 residues. Germline V gene lookup returns CDR1 SNHLY and CDR2 FYNNEI. Between the trimmed V and J ends, which lost 6 bases and 7 bases, there was a span of 6 bases.

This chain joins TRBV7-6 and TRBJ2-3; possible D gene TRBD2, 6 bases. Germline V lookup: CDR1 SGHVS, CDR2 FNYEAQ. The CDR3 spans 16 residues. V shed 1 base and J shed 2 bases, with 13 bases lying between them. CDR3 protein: CASSLGLGLTTDTQYF. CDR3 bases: TGTGCCAGCAGCTTAGGACTCGGACTAACCACAGATACGCAGTATTTT.